This T cell receptor (beta chain) came from a study of early T cells in non-severe SARS-CoV-2 infection. As for the study in general: Sequencing used unsorted whole-blood bulk RNA, so chains lack pairing.

Unique molecular identifiers were added to individual cDNA molecules. TCRdb passed the 5' RACE reads through MiXCR, listing each CDR3 protein once. The sample consists of about 80,000 distinct CDR3 sequences, roughly 5.3% of them appearing once. This CDR3 spans 13 amino acids. Per germline, CDR1 MNHEY and CDR2 SVGAGI. With 2 bases removed from V and 10 bases from J, the gap between germline ends came to 14 bases. The chain has TRBV6-5 and TRBJ1-1, with D unresolved. The sample was whole blood, taken at baseline. The sequence was obtained from an adult who was a healthcare worker with PCR-confirmed SARS-CoV-2 infection or an uninfected control (not recorded which). CDR3 in DNA: TGTGCCAGCAGTTACCCCGGACGGCTCGGAGCTTTCTTT. Translated, it gives CASSYPGRLGAFF.